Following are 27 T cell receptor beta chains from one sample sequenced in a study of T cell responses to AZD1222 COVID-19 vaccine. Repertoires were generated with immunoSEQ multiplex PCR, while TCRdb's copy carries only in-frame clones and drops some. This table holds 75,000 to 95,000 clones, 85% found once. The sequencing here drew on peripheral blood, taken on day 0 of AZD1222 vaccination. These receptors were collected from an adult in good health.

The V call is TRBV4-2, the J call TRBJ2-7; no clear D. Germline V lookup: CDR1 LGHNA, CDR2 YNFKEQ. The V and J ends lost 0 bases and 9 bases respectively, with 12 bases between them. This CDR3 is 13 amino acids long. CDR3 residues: CASSQDLKSVQYF. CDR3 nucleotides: TGTGCCAGCAGCCAAGATTTAAAATCAGTGCAGTACTTC.

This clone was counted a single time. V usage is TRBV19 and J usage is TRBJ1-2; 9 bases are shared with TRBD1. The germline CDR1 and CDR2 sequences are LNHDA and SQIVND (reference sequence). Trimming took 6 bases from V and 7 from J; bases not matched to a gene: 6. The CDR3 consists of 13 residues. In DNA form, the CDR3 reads TGTGCCAGTAGGGAGGGACAGGGAGTTGGCTACACCTTC. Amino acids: CASREGQGVGYTF.

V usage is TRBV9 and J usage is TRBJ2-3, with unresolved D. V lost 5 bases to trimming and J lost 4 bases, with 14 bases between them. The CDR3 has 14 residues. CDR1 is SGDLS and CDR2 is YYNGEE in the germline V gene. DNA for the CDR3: TGTGCCAGCAGGCCCATGGTTTCCCCAGATACGCAGTATTTT. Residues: CASRPMVSPDTQYF.

CDR3 loop: CASSSNTQGNRQYF. CDR3 DNA sequence: TGTGCCAGCAGCTCAAACACCCAGGGTAATCGGCAGTACTTC. The V and J genes are TRBV11-2 and TRBJ2-7; possible D gene TRBD1, 5 bases. V lost 4 bases to trimming and J lost 9 bases, with 19 bases between them. From germline, CDR1 is SGHAT and CDR2 FQNNGV. The CDR3 runs to 14 residues.

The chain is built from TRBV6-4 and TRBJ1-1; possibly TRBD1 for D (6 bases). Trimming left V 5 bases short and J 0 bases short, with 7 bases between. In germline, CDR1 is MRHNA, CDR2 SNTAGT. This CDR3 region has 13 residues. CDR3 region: CASSNRVNTEAFF. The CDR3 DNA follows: TGTGCCAGCAGTAACAGGGTGAACACTGAAGCTTTCTTT.

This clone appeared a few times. This chain's CDR3 is CASNPPFQETQYF. The CDR3 DNA reads as TGTGCCAGCAACCCCCCATTTCAAGAGACCCAGTACTTC. The rearrangement uses TRBV2 and TRBJ2-5; no clear D gene. Germline CDR1 SNHLY, CDR2 FYNNEI. V lost 7 bases and J lost 2, with 11 bases in between. The CDR3 totals 13 residues.

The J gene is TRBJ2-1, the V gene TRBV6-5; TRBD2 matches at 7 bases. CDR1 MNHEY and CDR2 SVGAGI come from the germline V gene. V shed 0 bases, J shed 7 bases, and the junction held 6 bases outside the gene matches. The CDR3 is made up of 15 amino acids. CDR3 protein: CASSYSRDYRNEQFF. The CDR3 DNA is TGTGCCAGCAGTTACTCGAGGGACTATAGAAATGAGCAGTTCTTC.

CDR3 DNA: TGTGCCAGTAGTATATCGGTTCGGGCATACTCTGGAAACACCATATATTTT. Translation gives CASSISVRAYSGNTIYF. The genes are TRBV19 and TRBJ1-3; no clear D. The CDR3 has 17 amino acids. V shed 2 bases and J shed 0 bases, with 14 bases lying between them. The V gene's germline CDR1 is LNHDA and CDR2 SQIVND (reference sequence). Full variable domain (outside the CDR3, taken from reference TRBV19 and TRBJ1-3): DGGITQSPKYLFRKEGQNVTLSCEQNLNHDAMYWYRQDPGQGLRLIYYSQIVNDFQKGDIAEGYSVSREKKESFPLTVTSAQKNPTAFYLCASSISVRAYSGNTIYFGEGSWLTVV.

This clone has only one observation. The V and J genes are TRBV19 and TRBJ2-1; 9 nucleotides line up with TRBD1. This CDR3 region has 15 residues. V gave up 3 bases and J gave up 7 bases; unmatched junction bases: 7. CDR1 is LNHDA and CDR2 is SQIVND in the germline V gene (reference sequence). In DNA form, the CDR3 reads TGTGCCAGTAGTATTGGGACAGGGAGTAATAATGAGCAGTTCTTC. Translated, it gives CASSIGTGSNNEQFF. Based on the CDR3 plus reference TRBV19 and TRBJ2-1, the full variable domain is DGGITQSPKYLFRKEGQNVTLSCEQNLNHDAMYWYRQDPGQGLRLIYYSQIVNDFQKGDIAEGYSVSREKKESFPLTVTSAQKNPTAFYLCASSIGTGSNNEQFFGPGTRLTVL.

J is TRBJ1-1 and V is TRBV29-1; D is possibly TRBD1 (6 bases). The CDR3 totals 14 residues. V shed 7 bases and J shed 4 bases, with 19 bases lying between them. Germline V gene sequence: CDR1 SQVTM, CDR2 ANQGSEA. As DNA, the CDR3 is TGCAGCGCCCGTGGGCCACCAGGGGCCACTGAAGCTTTCTTT. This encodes CSARGPPGATEAFF.

CDR3 sequence: CASSPILAGTGNEQFF. The CDR3 bases are TGTGCCAGCTCACCGATACTAGCGGGGACGGGGAATGAGCAGTTCTTC. The chain recombines TRBV18 with TRBJ2-1; TRBD2 matches 10 bases. CDR3 length equals 16 residues. Losses at the gene ends were 3 bases for V and 7 bases for J; bases not matched to a gene: 9. The V gene's germline CDR1 is KGHSH and CDR2 LQKENI.

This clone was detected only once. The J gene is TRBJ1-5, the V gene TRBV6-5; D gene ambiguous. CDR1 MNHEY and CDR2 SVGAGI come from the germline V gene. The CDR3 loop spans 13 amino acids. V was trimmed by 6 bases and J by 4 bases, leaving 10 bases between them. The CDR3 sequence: CASRPHINQPQHF. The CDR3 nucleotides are TGTGCCAGCAGACCCCATATAAATCAGCCCCAGCATTTT.

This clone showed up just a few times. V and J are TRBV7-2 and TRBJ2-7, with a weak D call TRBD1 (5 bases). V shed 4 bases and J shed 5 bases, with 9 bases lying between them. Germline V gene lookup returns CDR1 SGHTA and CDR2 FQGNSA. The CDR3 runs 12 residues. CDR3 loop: CASSYTGHEQYF. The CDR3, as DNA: TGTGCCAGCAGCTACACAGGCCACGAGCAGTACTTC.

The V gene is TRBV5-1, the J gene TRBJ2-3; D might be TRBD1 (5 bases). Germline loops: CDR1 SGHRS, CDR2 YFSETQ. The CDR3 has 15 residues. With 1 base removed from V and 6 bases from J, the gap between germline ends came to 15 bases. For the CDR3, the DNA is TGCGCCAGCAGCTTGCGGACATTAATTACGGATACGCAGTATTTT. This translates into CASSLRTLITDTQYF.

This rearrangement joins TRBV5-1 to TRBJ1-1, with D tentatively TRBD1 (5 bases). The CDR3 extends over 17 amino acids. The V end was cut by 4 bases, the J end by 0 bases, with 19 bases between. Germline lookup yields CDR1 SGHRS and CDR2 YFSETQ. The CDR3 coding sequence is TGCGCCAGCAGCCGTAGGGGCCAACTTGGGGTGAACACTGAAGCTTTCTTT. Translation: CASSRRGQLGVNTEAFF.

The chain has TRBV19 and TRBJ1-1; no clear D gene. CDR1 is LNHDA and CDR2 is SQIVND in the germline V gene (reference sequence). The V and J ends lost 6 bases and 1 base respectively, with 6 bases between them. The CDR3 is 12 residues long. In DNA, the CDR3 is TGTGCCAGTAGCCACCAGAACACTGAAGCTTTCTTT. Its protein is CASSHQNTEAFF.

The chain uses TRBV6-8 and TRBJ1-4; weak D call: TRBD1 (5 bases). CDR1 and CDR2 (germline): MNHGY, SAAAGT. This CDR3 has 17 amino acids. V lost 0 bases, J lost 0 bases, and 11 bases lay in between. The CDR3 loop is CASSYSAGPATNEKLFF. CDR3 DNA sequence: TGTGCCAGCAGTTACTCGGCGGGGCCCGCAACTAATGAAAAACTGTTTTTT.

CDR3 region: CASSARDRGTNYGYTF. CDR3 coding DNA: TGCGCCAGCAGCGCCAGGGACAGGGGGACTAACTATGGCTACACCTTC. This sequence joins TRBV4-1 and TRBJ1-2; 11 bases agree with TRBD1. CDR3 length: 16 residues. V dropped 5 bases and J dropped 0; count of bases not matched to a gene: 5. CDR1 and CDR2 from the germline V gene are MGHRA and YSYEKL.

CDR3 sequence (DNA): TGTGCCAGCAGCTTAGGCGCGGGACAGGGGGCCTATGAGCAGTTCTTC. It codes for CASSLGAGQGAYEQFF. The chain employs TRBV7-2 and TRBJ2-1, with TRBD1 matching over 12 bases. CDR1 is SGHTA, CDR2 FQGNSA, per germline. This CDR3 is built from 16 residues. J lost 8 bases, V lost 1 base, and 6 bases had no gene match.

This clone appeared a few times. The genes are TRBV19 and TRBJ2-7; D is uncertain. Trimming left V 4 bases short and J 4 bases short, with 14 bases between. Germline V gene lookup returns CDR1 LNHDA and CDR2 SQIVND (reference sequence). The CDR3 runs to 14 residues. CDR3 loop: CASSTHDKIYEQYF. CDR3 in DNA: TGTGCCAGTAGTACCCATGACAAGATTTACGAGCAGTACTTC.

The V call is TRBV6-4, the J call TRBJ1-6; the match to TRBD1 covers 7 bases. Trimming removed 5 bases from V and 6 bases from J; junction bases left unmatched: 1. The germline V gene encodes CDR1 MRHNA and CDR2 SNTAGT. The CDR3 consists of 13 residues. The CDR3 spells CASSRQGNSPLHF. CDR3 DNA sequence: TGTGCCAGCAGTCGACAGGGTAATTCACCCCTCCACTTT.

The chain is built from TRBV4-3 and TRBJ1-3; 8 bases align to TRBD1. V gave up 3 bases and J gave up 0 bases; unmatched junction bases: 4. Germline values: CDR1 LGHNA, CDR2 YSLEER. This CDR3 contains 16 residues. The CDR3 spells CASSHGTGGSGNTIYF. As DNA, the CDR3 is TGCGCCAGCAGCCACGGCACAGGGGGCTCTGGAAACACCATATATTTT.

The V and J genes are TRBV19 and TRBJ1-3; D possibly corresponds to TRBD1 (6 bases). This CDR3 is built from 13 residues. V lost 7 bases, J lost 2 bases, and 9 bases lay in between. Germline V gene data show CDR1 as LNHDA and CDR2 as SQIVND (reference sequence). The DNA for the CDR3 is TGTGCCAGTACTCGGGGGCCTGGAAACACCATATATTTT. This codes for CASTRGPGNTIYF.

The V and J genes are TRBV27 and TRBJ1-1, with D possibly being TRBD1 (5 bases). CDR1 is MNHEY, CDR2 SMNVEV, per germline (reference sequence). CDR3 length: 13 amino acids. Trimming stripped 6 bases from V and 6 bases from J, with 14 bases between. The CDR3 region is CASRGRPDSEAFF. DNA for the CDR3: TGTGCCAGCAGGGGACGGCCGGATTCTGAAGCTTTCTTT.

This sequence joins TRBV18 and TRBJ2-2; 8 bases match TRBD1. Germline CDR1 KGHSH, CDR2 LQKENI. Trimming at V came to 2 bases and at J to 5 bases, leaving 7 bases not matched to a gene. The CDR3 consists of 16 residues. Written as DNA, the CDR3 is TGTGCCAGCTCACCAGTATCAGGGGGCAGGACCGGGGAGCTGTTTTTT. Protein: CASSPVSGGRTGELFF.

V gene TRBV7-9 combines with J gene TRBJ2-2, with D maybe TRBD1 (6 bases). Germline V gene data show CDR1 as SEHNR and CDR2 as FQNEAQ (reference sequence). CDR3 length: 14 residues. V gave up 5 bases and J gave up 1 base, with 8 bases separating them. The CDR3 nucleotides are TGTGCCAGCAGCAACAGGGAGAACACCGGGGAGCTGTTTTTT. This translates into CASSNRENTGELFF. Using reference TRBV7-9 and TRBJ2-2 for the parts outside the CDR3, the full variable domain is DTGVSQNPRHKITKRGQNVTFRCDPISEHNRLYWYRQTLGQGPEFLTYFQNEAQLEKSRLLSDRFSAERPKGSFSTLEIQRTEQGDSAMYLCASSNRENTGELFFGEGSRLTVL.

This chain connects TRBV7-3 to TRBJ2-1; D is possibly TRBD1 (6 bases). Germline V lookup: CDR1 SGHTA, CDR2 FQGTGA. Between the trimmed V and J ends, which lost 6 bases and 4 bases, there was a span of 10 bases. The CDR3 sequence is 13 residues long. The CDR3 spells CASSTQGYNEQFF. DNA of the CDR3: TGTGCCAGCAGTACACAGGGTTACAATGAGCAGTTCTTC.